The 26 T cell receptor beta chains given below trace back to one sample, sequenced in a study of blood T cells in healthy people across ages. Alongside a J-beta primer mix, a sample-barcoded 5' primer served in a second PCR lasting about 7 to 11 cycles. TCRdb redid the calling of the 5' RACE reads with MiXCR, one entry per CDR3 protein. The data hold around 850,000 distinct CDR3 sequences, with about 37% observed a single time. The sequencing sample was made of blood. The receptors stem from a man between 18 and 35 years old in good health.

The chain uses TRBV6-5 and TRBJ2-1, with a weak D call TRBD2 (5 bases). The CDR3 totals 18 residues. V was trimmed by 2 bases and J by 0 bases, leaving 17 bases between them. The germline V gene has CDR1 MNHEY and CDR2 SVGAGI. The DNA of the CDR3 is TGTGCCAGCAGTTACGGAGGTGGTGGCTCTAGCTCCTACAATGAGCAGTTCTTC. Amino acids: CASSYGGGGSSSYNEQFF.

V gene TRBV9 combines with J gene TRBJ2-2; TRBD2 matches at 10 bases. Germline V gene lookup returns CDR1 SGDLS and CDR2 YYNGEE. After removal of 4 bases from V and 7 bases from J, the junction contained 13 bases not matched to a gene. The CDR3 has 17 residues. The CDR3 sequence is CASSPPRGLAEVGELFF. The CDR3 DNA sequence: TGTGCCAGCAGCCCTCCCCGCGGACTAGCGGAAGTCGGGGAGCTGTTTTTT.

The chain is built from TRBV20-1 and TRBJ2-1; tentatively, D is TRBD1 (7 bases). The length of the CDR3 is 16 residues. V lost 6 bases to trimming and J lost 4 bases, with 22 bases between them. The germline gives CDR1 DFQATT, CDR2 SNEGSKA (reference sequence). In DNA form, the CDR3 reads TGCAGTGCCCGAGGACAGGCCACGGGAGCATACAATGAGCAGTTCTTC. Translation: CSARGQATGAYNEQFF.

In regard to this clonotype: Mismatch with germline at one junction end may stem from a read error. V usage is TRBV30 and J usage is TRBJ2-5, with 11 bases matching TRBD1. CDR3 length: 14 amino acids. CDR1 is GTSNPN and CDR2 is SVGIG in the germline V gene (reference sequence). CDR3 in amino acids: CAWGQGARREAQYF. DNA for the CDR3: TGTGCCTGGGGACAGGGGGCGCGAAGAGAGGCCCAGTACTTC.

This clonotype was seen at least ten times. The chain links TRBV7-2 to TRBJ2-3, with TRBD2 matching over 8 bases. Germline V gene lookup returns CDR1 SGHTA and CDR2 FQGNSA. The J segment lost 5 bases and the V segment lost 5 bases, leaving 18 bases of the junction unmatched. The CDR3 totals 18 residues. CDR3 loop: CASSLNLAGRSTKDTQYF. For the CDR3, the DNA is TGTGCCAGCAGCCTCAATCTAGCGGGCCGCTCTACGAAAGATACGCAGTATTTT.

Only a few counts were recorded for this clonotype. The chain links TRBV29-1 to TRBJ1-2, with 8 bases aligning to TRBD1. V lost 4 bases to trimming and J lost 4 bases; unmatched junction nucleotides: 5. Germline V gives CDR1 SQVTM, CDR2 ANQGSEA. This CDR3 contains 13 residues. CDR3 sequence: CSVAGGTGYGYTF. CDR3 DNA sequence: TGCAGCGTTGCAGGGGGCACTGGCTATGGCTACACCTTC.

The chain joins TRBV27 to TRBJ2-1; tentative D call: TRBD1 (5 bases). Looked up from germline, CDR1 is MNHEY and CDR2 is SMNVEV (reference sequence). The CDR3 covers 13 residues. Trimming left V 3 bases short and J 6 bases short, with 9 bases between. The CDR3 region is CASSFQGFNEQFF. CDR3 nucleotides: TGTGCCAGCAGTTTCCAGGGCTTCAATGAGCAGTTCTTC.

CDR3 protein: CASSYSTPGRLSYEQYF. Written as DNA, the CDR3 is TGTGCCAGCAGTTACTCAACACCGGGACGTCTCTCCTACGAGCAGTACTTC. The rearrangement joins TRBV6-5 to TRBJ2-7; D may correspond to TRBD1 or TRBD2 (5 bases each). The CDR3 totals 17 residues. Germline CDR1 reads MNHEY; CDR2 reads SVGAGI. With 0 bases removed from V and 0 bases from J, the gap between germline ends came to 15 bases.

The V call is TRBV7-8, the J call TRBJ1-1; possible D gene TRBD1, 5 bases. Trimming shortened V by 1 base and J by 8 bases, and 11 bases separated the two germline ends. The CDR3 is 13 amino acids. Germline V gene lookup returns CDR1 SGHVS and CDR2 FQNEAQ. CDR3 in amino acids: CASSLGAGPEAFF. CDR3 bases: TGTGCCAGCAGCTTAGGCGCGGGGCCCGAAGCTTTCTTT.

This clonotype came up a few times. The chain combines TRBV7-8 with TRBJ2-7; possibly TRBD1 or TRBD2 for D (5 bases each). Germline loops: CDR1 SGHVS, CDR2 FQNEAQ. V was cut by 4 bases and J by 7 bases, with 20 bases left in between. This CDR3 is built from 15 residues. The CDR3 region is CASSYAGARNNEQYF. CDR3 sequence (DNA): TGTGCCAGCAGCTACGCCGGGGCCAGAAACAATGAGCAGTACTTC.

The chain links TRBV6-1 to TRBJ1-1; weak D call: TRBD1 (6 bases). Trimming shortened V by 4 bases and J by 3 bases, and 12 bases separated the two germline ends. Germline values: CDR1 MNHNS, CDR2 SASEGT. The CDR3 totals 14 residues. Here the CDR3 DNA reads TGTGCCAGCAGTGCTGTGTACAGGGACACTGAAGCTTTCTTT. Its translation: CASSAVYRDTEAFF.

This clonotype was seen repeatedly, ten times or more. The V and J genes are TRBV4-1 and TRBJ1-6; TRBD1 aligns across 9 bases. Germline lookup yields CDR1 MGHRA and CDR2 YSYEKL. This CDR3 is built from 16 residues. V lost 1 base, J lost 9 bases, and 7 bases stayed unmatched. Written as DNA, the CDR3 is TGCGCCAGCAGCCAAGGGGACAGGGCAGCTCCTTCACCCCTCCACTTT. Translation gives CASSQGDRAAPSPLHF.

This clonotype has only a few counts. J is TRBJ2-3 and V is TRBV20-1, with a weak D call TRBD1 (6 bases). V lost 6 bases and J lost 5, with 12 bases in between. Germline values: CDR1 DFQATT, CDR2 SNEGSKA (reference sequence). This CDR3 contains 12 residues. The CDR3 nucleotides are TGCAGTGCCCAAACAGGGATAGATACGCAGTATTTT. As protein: CSAQTGIDTQYF.

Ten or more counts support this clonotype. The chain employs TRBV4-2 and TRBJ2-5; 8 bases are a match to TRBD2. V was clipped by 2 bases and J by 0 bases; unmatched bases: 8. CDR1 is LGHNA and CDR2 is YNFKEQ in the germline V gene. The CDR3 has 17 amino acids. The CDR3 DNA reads TGTGCCAGCAGCCAACGGTCTAGCGGGCTAAACCAAGAGACCCAGTACTTC. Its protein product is CASSQRSSGLNQETQYF.

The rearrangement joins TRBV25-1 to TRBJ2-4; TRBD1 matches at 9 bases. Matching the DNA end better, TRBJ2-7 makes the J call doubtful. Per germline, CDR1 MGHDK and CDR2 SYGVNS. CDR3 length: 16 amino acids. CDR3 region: CASSESTGTGLSEQYF. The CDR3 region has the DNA TGTGCCAGCAGTGAGTCGACCGGGACAGGGCTCAGCGAGCAGTACTTC.

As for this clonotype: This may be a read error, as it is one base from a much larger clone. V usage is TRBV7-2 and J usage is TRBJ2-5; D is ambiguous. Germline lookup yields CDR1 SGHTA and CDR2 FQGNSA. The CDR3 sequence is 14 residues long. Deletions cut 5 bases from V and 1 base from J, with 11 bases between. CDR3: CASSVAQAQETQYF. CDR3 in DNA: TGTGCCAGCAGCGTCGCGCAGGCCCAAGAGACCCAGTACTTC.

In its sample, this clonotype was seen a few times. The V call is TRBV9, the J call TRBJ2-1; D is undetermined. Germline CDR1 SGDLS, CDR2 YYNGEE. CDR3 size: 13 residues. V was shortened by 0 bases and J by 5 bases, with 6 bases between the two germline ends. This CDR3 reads CASSVGSDNEQFF. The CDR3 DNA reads TGTGCCAGCAGCGTAGGGTCAGACAATGAGCAGTTCTTC.

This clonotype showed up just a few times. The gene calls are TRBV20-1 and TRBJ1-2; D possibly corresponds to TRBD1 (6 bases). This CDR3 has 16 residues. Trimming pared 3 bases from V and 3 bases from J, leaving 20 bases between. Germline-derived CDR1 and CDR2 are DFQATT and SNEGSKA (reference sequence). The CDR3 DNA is TGCAGTGCTAGGGACCGAGACAGGCCAATTCACTATGGCTACACCTTC. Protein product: CSARDRDRPIHYGYTF.

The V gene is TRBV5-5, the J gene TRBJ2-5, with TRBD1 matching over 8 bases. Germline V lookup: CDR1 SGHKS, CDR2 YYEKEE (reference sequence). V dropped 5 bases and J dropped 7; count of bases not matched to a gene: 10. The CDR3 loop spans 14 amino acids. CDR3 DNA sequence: TGTGCCAGCAGTTCCGGGACAGGCGCACGGACCCAGTACTTC. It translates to CASSSGTGARTQYF.

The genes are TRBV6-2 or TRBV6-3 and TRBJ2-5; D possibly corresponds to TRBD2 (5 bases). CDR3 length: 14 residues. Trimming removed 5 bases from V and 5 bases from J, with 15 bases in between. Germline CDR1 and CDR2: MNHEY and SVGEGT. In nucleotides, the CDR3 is TGTGCCAGCAGTGCTGAGGCTAGCCGTGAGACCCAGTACTTC. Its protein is CASSAEASRETQYF.

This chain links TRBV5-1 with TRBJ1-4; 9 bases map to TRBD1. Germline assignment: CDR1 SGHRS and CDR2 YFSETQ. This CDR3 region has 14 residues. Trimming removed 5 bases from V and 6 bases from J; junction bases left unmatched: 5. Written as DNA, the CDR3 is TGCGCCAGCAGGCTACAGGGGGCGGATGAAAAACTGTTTTTT. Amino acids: CASRLQGADEKLFF. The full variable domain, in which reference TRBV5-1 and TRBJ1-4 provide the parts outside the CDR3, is KAGVTQTPRYLIKTRGQQVTLSCSPISGHRSVSWYQQTPGQGLQFLFEYFSETQRNKGNFPGRFSGRQFSNSRSEMNVSTLELGDSALYLCASRLQGADEKLFFGSGTQLSVL.

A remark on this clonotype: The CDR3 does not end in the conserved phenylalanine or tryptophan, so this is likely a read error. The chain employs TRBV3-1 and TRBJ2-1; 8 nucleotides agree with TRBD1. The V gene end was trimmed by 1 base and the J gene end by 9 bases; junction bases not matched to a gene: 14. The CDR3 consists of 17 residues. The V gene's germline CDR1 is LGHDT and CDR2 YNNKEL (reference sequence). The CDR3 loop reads CASSQGGRKDRVAEQFS. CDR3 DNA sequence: TGTGCCAGCAGCCAAGGCGGAAGGAAGGACAGGGTTGCTGAGCAGTTCTCC.

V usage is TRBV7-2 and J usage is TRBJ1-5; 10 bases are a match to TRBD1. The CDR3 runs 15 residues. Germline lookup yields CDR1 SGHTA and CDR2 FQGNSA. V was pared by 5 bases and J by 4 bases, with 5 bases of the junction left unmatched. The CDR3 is CASSIRDRGNQPQHF. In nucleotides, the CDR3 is TGTGCCAGCAGCATCCGGGACAGGGGAAATCAGCCCCAGCATTTT.

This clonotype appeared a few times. The CDR3 reads CSARDRGLQETQYF. In DNA, the CDR3 is TGCAGTGCCAGGGACAGGGGGCTGCAAGAGACCCAGTACTTC. The genes are TRBV20-1 and TRBJ2-5; 12 bases fit TRBD1. The germline V gene encodes CDR1 DFQATT and CDR2 SNEGSKA (reference sequence). The CDR3 sequence is 14 residues long. Trimming took 6 bases from V and 2 from J; bases not matched to a gene: 4.

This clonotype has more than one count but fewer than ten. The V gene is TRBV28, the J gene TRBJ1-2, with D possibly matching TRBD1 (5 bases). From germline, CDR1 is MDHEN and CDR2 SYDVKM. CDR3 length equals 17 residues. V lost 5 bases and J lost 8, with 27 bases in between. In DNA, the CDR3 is TGTGCCAGCAGTGAGGGGCCCGGGACCCCGGAAGTACGGGGCTACACCTTC. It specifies CASSEGPGTPEVRGYTF.

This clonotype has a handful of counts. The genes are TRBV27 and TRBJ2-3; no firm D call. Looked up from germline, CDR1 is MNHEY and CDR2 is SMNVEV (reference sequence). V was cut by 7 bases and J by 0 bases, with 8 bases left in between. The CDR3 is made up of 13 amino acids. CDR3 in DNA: TGTGCCAGCACCCATTCAAGCACAGATACGCAGTATTTT. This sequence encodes CASTHSSTDTQYF.